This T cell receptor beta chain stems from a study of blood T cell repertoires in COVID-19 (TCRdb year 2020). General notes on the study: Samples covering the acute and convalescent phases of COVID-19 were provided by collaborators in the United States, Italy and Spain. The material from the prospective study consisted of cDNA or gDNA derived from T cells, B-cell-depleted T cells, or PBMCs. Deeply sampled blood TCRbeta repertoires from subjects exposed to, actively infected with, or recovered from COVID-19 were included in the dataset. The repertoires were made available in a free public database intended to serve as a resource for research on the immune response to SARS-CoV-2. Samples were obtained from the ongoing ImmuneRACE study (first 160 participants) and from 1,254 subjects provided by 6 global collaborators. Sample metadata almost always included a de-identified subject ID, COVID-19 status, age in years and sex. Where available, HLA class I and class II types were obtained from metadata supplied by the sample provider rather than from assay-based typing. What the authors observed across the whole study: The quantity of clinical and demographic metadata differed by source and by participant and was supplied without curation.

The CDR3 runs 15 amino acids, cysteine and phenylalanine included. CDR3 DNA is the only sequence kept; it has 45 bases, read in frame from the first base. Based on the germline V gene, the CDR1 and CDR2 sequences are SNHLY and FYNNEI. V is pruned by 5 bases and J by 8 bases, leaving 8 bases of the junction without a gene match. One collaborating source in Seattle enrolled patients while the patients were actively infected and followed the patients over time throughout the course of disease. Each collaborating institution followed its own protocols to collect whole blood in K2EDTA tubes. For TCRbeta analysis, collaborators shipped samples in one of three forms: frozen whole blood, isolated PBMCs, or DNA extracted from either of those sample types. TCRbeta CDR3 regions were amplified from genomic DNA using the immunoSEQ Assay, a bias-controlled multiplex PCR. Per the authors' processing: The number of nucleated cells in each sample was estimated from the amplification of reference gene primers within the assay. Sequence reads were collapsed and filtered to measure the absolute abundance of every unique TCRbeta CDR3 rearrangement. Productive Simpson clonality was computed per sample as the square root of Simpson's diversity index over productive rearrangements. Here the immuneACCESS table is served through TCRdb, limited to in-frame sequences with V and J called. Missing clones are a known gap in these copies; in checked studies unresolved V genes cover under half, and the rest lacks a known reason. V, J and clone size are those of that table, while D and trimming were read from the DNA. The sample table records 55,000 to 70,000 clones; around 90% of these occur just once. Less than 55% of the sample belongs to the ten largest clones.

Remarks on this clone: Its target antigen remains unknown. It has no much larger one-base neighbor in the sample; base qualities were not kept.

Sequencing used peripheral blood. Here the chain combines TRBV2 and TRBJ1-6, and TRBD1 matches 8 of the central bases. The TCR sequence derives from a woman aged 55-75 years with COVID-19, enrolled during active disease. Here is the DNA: TGTGCCAGCAGTCCTTCGACAGGGGCTCATTCACCCCTCCACTTT. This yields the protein CASSPSTGAHSPLHF.